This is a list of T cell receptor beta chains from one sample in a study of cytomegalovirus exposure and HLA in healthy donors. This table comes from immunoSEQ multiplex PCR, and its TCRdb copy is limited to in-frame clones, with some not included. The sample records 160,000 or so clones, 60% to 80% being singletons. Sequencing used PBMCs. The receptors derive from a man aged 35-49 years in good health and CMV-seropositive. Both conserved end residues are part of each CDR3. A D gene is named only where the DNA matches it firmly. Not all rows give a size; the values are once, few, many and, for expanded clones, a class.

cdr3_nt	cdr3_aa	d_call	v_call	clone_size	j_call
TGTGCCACCAGCAGAGGGGGACTAGCGGGCTCCTACAATGAGCAGTTCTTC	CATSRGGLAGSYNEQFF	TRBD2	TRBV15	.	TRBJ2-1
TGTGCCAGCAGCTTAGATAGCGGGAGACGAACAGACAGTCAGTACTTC	CASSLDSGRRTDSQYF	TRBD2	TRBV7-2	.	TRBJ2-4
TGTGCCAGCAGTGGGGTGGGGCAGGGTGGGGAAAAACTGTTTTTT	CASSGVGQGGEKLFF	.	TRBV28	.	TRBJ1-4
TGTGCCAGCAGCGTAGGAGATTTTCAGAACACCGGGGAGCTGTTTTTT	CASSVGDFQNTGELFF	.	TRBV9	once	TRBJ2-2
TGTGCCAGCAGCGTAGTCAGCGGGGGGAACACCGGGGAGCTGTTTTTT	CASSVVSGGNTGELFF	TRBD2	TRBV9	once	TRBJ2-2
TGTGCCAGCAGTGCACCGTACAGCTACGAGCAGTACTTC	CASSAPYSYEQYF	.	TRBV6-1	few	TRBJ2-7
TGTGCCAGCAGCTTAAATGTATACGGGAGGGGAGGGAATGAGCAGTTCTTC	CASSLNVYGRGGNEQFF	TRBD2	TRBV7-3	.	TRBJ2-1
TGTGCCAGCAGCTTAGTATCCACGGGACAAAATCAGCCCCAGCATTTT	CASSLVSTGQNQPQHF	.	TRBV7-2	.	TRBJ1-5
TGTGCCAGTAGTGGGGGGACTAGCGGGAGGGCCTTCTCGAATGAGCAGTTCTTC	CASSGGTSGRAFSNEQFF	TRBD2	TRBV19	.	TRBJ2-1
TGTGCCAGCAGCAGAGGGACAGGGGGCACTGAAGCTTTCTTT	CASSRGTGGTEAFF	TRBD1	TRBV11-2	.	TRBJ1-1
TGTGCCAGCAGCCGCGACACCTCTGGGGCCAACGGCCTGACTTTC	CASSRDTSGANGLTF	.	TRBV6-5	.	TRBJ2-6
TGTGCCAGCAGCTTATACGGACTGTCCTATGGCTACACCTTC	CASSLYGLSYGYTF	.	TRBV7-8	once	TRBJ1-2
TGCGCCAGCAGGGGTCCGGGACAGGGGAGAGGCTACACCTTC	CASRGPGQGRGYTF	TRBD1	TRBV4-1	.	TRBJ1-2
TGTGCCAGCAGCTGCCCTACTTCCGGGACAGGGGCCGAGCAGTACTTC	CASSCPTSGTGAEQYF	TRBD1	TRBV7-3	.	TRBJ2-7
TGTGCCAGCAGCCTGGCCGGGTCGGGGGAGCTGTTTTTT	CASSLAGSGELFF	.	TRBV7-8	.	TRBJ2-2
TGTGCCAGCAGCTTAACCAGGCCAGAGACCCAGTACTTC	CASSLTRPETQYF	.	TRBV7-7	.	TRBJ2-5
TGTGCCAGCAGCTGGACTAGCGAGGCCGGGGAGCTGTTTTTT	CASSWTSEAGELFF	TRBD2	TRBV5-4	.	TRBJ2-2
TGTGCCAGCAGCTCGGGACAGGGCGGTGAAAAACTGTTTTTT	CASSSGQGGEKLFF	TRBD1	TRBV5-8	.	TRBJ1-4
TGTGCCAGCAGCTTAGGACAGTTCGATGGCTACACCTTC	CASSLGQFDGYTF	.	TRBV11-2	.	TRBJ1-2
TGTGCCAGCAGCTGGACAGGGGGGGACTATGGCTACACCTTC	CASSWTGGDYGYTF	TRBD1	TRBV5-4	.	TRBJ1-2
TGTGCCAGCAGCTTGGCGGGGGATGGAGGCACTGAAGCTTTCTTT	CASSLAGDGGTEAFF	.	TRBV5-4	.	TRBJ1-1
TGTGCCACCAGCAGAGGTCTAGCGGATTACAATGAGCAGTTCTTC	CATSRGLADYNEQFF	TRBD2	TRBV15	.	TRBJ2-1
TGTGCCAGCAGTTACGACAGGAGAAATTCACCCCTCCACTTT	CASSYDRRNSPLHF	.	TRBV6-5	.	TRBJ1-6
TGTGCCAGCAGCTTAGACGCAGGCTCCTACGAGCAGTACTTC	CASSLDAGSYEQYF	.	TRBV7-9	few	TRBJ2-7
TGTGCCAGCAGCCTAAGGGGAGGTCATAGCAATCAGCCCCAGCATTTT	CASSLRGGHSNQPQHF	.	TRBV27	.	TRBJ1-5
TGTGCCAGCTCCTCACGGTACGACAATGAGCAGTTCTTC	CASSSRYDNEQFF	.	TRBV18	.	TRBJ2-1
TGCAGTGCTAGTTCCGGCGGAGCTTTCTTT	CSASSGGAFF	.	TRBV20-1	.	TRBJ1-1
TGTGCCAGCAGTAGACAGGGACAAAGTCAGCCCCAGCATTTT	CASSRQGQSQPQHF	TRBD1	TRBV2	.	TRBJ1-5
TGTGCCAGCACGCGTTCCTCTGGAAACACCATATATTTT	CASTRSSGNTIYF	.	TRBV11-2	.	TRBJ1-3